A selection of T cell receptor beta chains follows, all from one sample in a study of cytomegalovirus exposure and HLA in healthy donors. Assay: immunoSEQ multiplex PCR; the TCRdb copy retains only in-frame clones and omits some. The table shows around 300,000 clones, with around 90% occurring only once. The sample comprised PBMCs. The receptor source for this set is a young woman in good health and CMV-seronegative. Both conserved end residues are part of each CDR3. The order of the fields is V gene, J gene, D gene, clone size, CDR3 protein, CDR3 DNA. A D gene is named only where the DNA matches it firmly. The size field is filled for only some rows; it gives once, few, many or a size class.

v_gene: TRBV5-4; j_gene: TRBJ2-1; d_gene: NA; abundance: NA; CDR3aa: CASSFPGSRDGSEFF; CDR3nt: TGTGCCAGCAGCTTTCCCGGTTCGAGGGATGGTTCGGAGTTCTTC
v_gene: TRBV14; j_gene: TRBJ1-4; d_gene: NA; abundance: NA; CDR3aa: CASSRGADEKLFF; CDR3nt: TGTGCCAGCAGCCGCGGGGCGGACGAAAAACTGTTTTTT
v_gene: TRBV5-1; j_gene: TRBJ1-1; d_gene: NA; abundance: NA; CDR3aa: CASSLVGGDTEAFF; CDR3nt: TGCGCCAGCAGCTTGGTTGGGGGCGACACTGAAGCTTTCTTT
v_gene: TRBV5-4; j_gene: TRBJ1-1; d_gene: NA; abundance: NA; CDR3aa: CASSLGDSYTEAFF; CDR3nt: TGTGCCAGCAGCTTGGGCGACAGCTACACTGAAGCTTTCTTT
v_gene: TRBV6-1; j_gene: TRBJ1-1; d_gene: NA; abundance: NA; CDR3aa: CASSVTGNTEAFF; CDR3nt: TGTGCCAGCAGTGTCACAGGGAACACTGAAGCTTTCTTT
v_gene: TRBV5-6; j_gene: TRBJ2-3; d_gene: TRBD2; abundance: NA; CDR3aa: CASSFGRVASSDTQYF; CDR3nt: TGTGCCAGCAGCTTTGGGAGGGTAGCCTCGTCGGATACGCAGTATTTT
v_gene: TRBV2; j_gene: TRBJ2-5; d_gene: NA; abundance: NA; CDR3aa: CASSLTGYQETQYF; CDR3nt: TGTGCCAGCAGCTTGACAGGCTATCAAGAGACCCAGTACTTC
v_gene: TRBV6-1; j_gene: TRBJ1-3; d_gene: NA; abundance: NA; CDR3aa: CASTQGRVGNTIYF; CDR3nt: TGTGCCAGCACCCAAGGCAGGGTTGGGAACACCATATATTTT
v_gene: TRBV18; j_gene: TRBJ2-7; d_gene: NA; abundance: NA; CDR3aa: CASSPGPGQGYEQYF; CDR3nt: TGTGCCAGCTCACCAGGGCCCGGGCAGGGCTACGAGCAGTACTTC
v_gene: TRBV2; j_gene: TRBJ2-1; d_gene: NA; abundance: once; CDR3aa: CASSQMAVEQFF; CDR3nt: TGTGCCAGCAGTCAAATGGCCGTAGAGCAGTTCTTC
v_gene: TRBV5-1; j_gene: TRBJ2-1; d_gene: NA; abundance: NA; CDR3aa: CASSLGLVDEQFF; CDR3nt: TGCGCCAGCAGCTTGGGACTAGTCGATGAGCAGTTCTTC
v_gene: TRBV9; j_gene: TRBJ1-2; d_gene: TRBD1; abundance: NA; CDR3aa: CASSVTGGPSYGYTF; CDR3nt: TGTGCCAGCAGCGTTACAGGGGGCCCCTCCTATGGCTACACCTTC
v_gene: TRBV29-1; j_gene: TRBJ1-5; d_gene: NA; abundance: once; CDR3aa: CSVRNGGDGQPQHF; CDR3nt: TGCAGCGTTCGTAATGGGGGGGACGGACAGCCCCAGCATTTT
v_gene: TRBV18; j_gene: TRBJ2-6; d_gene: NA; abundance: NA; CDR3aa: CASSPTEPGDTGSGANVLTF; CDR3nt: TGTGCCAGCTCACCAACGGAGCCTGGGGATACAGGGTCTGGGGCCAACGTCCTGACTTTC
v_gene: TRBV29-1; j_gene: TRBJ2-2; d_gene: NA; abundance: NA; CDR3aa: CSITDTGELFF; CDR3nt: TGCAGCATAACAGACACCGGGGAGCTGTTTTTT
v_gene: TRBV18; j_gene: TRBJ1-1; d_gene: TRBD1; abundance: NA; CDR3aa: CASSPRQGASMAEAFF; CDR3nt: TGTGCCAGCTCACCACGGCAGGGGGCGAGTATGGCTGAAGCTTTCTTT
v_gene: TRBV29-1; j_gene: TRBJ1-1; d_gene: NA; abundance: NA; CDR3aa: CSVYGQRGEAFF; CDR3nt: TGCAGCGTTTACGGTCAGCGGGGCGAAGCTTTCTTT
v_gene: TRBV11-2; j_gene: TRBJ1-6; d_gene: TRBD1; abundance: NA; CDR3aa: CASSLGQGAWPLHF; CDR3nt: TGTGCCAGCAGCCTTGGACAGGGGGCTTGGCCCCTCCACTTT
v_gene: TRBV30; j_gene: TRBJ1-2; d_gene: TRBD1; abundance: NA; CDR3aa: CAWTFGTGNGYTF; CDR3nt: TGTGCCTGGACCTTCGGGACAGGGAACGGCTACACCTTC
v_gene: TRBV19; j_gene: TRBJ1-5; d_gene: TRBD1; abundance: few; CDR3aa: CASSTRTGINQPQHF; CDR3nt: TGTGCCAGTAGTACCCGGACAGGGATAAATCAGCCCCAGCATTTT
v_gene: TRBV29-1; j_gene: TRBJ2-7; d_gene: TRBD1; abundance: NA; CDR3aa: CSTRDSPSGYEQYF; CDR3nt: TGCAGCACCCGGGACAGCCCGTCCGGGTACGAGCAGTACTTC
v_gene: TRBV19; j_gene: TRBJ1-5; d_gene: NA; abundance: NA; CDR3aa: CASSIRIHKTSNQPQHF; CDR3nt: TGTGCCAGTAGTATCAGGATTCACAAAACTAGCAATCAGCCCCAGCATTTT
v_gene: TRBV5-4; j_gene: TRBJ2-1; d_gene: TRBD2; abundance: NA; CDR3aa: CASSLSLAGGRGQFF; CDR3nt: TGTGCCAGCAGCTTGTCCCTAGCGGGGGGGCGTGGGCAGTTCTTC
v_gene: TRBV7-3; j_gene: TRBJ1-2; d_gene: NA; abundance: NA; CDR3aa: CASSLTGGTYGYTF; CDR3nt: TGTGCCAGCAGCTTAACGGGGGGGACCTATGGCTACACCTTC
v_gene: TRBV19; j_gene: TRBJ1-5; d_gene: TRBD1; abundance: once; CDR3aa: CASSIEHSGQGVSNQPQHF; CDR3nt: TGTGCCAGTAGTATAGAACATTCGGGACAGGGGGTAAGCAATCAGCCCCAGCATTTT
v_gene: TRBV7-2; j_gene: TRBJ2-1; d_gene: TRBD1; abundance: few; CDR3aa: CASSLNRGPYNEQFF; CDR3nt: TGTGCCAGCAGCTTAAACAGGGGACCTTACAATGAGCAGTTCTTC
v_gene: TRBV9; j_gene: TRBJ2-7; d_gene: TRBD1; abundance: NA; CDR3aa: CASSVSGQGVNEQYF; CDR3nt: TGTGCCAGCAGCGTTTCCGGACAGGGTGTTAACGAGCAGTACTTC
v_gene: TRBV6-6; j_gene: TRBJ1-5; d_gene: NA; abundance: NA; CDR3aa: CASSYLGGYSNQPQHF; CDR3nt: TGTGCCAGCAGTTATCTGGGGGGATATAGCAATCAGCCCCAGCATTTT
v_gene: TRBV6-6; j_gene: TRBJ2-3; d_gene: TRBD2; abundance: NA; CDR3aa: CASGTSGGSDTQYF; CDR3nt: TGTGCCAGCGGGACTAGCGGGGGATCAGATACGCAGTATTTT
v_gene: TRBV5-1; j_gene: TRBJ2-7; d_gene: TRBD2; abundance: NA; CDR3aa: CASNLAGGSYEQYF; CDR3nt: TGCGCCAGCAACCTAGCGGGGGGTTCCTACGAGCAGTACTTC
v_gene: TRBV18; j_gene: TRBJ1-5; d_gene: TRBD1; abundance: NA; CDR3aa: CASSPPPTGSYQPQHF; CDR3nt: TGTGCCAGCTCACCACCGCCGACAGGGTCTTATCAGCCCCAGCATTTT
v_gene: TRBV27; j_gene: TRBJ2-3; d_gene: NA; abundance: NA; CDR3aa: CASSALIDSLNTDTQYF; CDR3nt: TGTGCCAGCAGTGCGTTGATAGACAGCCTAAACACAGATACGCAGTATTTT
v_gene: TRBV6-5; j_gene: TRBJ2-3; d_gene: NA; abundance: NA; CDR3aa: CASSSGLLSTDTQYF; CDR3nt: TGTGCCAGCAGTTCGGGACTGCTTAGCACAGATACGCAGTATTTT
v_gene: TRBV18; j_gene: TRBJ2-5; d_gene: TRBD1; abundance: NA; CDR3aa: CASSPPTGVEETQYF; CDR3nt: TGTGCCAGCTCACCGCCGACAGGGGTCGAAGAGACCCAGTACTTC
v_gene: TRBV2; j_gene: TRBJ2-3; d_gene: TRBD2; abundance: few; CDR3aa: CASSPGLAGGADTQYF; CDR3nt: TGTGCCAGCAGTCCCGGACTAGCGGGGGGAGCAGATACGCAGTATTTT
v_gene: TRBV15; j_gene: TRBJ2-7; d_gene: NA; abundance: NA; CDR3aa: CATSQTNRAHSYEQYF; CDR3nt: TGTGCCACCAGCCAAACCAACAGGGCGCATTCCTACGAGCAGTACTTC
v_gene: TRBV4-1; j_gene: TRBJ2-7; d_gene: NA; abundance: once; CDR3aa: CASSQEPQAYGFTYEQYF; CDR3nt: TGCGCCAGCAGCCAAGAACCACAGGCCTACGGGTTCACCTACGAGCAGTACTTC
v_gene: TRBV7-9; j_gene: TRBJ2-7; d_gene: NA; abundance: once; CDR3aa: CASSSRGAVYEQYF; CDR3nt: TGTGCCAGCAGCTCCCGGGGGGCCGTCTACGAGCAGTACTTC
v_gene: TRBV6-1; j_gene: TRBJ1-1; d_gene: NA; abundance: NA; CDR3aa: CASSVFQGGGTEAFF; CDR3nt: TGTGCCAGCAGTGTTTTCCAGGGCGGAGGGACTGAAGCTTTCTTT
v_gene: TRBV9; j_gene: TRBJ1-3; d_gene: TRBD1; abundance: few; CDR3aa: CASSVTDRVAGNTIYF; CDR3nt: TGTGCCAGCAGCGTGACGGACAGGGTGGCTGGAAACACCATATATTTT
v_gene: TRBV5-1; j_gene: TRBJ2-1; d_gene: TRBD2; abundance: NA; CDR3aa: CASSLGVSGGARQFF; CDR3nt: TGCGCCAGCAGCTTGGGAGTTAGCGGGGGGGCTCGGCAGTTCTTC
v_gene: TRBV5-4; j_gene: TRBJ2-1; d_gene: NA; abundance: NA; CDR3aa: CASSLGAGGDKFF; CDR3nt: TGTGCCAGCAGCTTGGGGGCTGGCGGGGATAAGTTCTTC
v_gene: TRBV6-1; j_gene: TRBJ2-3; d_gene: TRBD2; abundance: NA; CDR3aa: CASGSGADTQYF; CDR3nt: TGTGCCAGCGGTAGCGGGGCAGATACGCAGTATTTT
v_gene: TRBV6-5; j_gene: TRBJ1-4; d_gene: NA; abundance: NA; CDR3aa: CASRGGALFEKLFF; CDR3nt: TGTGCCAGCAGAGGGGGGGCGCTTTTTGAAAAACTGTTTTTT
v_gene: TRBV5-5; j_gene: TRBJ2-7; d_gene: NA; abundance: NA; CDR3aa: CASSLRRFSYEQYF; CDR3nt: TGTGCCAGCAGCTTGCGCAGATTCTCCTACGAGCAGTACTTC
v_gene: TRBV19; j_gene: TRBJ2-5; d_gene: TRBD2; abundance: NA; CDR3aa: CASRTSGVEETQYF; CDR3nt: TGTGCCAGTAGGACTAGCGGGGTGGAAGAGACCCAGTACTTC
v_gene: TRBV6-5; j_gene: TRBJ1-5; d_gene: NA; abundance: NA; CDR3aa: CASRPGYSNQPQHF; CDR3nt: TGTGCCAGCAGACCAGGGTATAGCAATCAGCCCCAGCATTTT
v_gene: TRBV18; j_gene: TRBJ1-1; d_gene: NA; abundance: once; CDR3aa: CASSPIRAMNTEAFF; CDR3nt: TGTGCCAGCTCACCTATCAGAGCGATGAACACTGAAGCTTTCTTT